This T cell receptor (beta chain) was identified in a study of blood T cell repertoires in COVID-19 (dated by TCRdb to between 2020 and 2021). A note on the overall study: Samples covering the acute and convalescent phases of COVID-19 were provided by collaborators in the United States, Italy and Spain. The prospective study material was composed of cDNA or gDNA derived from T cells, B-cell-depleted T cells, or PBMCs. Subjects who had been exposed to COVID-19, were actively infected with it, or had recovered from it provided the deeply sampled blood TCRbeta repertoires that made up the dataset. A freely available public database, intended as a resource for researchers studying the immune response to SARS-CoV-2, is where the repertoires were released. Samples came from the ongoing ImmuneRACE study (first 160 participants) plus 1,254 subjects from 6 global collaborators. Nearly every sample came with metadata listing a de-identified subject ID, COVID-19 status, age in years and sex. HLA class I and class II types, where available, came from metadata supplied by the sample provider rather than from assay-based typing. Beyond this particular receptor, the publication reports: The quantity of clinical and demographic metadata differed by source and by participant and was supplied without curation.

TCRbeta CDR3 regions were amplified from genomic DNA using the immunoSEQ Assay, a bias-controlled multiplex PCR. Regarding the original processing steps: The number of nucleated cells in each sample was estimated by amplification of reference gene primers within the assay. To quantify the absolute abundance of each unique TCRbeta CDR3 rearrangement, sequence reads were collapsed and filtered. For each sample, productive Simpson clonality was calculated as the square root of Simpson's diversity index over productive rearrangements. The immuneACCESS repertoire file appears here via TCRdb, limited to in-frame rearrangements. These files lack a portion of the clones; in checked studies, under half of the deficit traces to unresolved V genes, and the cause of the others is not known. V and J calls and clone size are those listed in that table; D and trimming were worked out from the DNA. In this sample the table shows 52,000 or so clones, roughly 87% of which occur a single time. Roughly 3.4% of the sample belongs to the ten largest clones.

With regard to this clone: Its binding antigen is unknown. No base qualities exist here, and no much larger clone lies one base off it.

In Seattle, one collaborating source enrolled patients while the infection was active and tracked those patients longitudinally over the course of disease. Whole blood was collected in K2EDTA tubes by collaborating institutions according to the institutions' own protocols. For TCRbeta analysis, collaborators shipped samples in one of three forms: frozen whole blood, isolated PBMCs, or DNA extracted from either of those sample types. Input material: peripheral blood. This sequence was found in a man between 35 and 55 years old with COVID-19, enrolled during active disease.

CDR3 protein: CASSGPRSSDQPQHF. The bases are TGTGCCAGCAGTGGCCCTAGGAGCTCGGATCAGCCCCAGCATTTT. The rearranged segments are TRBV2 and TRBJ1-5, with an unclear D gene assignment. V was cut back by 4 bases and J by 5 bases, leaving a gap of 15 bases between them. The germline V gene supplies CDR1 SNHLY and CDR2 FYNNEI. The CDR3 has 15 amino acids, counting the end cysteine and phenylalanine. The only DNA kept is the CDR3, 45 bases in frame from the first base.